These T cell receptor beta chains were read from a single sample in a study of post-analysis software for immune sequencing data. Each CDR3 protein is one row after TCRdb ran MiXCR on the PCR reads. The table shows about half a million distinct CDR3 sequences, with less than 40% occurring only once. Specimen: blood. These receptors came from a girl aged 2-17 years with multiple sclerosis. Both conserved end residues are part of each CDR3. Fields, in order: V gene, J gene, D gene, clone size, CDR3 DNA, CDR3 protein. D genes are given only for firm matches. Expanded clones get a size class; other rows say once, few or many, or leave the size out.

v_gene: TRBV5-1; j_gene: TRBJ2-1; d_gene: TRBD2; abundance: NA; CDR3nt: TGCGCCAGCGGCTTGTTCAGCGGGGGGGCGGGCTCCTACAATGAGCAGTTCTTC; CDR3aa: CASGLFSGGAGSYNEQFF
v_gene: TRBV29-1; j_gene: TRBJ1-4; d_gene: NA; abundance: NA; CDR3nt: TGCAGCGTTGTTGCAGGGCCTGAAAAACTGTTTTTT; CDR3aa: CSVVAGPEKLFF
v_gene: TRBV11-2; j_gene: TRBJ2-1; d_gene: NA; abundance: few; CDR3nt: TGTGCCAGCAGCTTAGACCCTCGCAGAAGCTCCTACAATGAGCAGTTCTTC; CDR3aa: CASSLDPRRSSYNEQFF
v_gene: TRBV5-1; j_gene: TRBJ2-1; d_gene: NA; abundance: NA; CDR3nt: TGCGCCAGCAGCTTGGGTTTAGCACCCTCCTACAATGAGCAGTTCTTC; CDR3aa: CASSLGLAPSYNEQFF
v_gene: TRBV3-1; j_gene: TRBJ2-7; d_gene: TRBD2; abundance: few; CDR3nt: TGTGCCAGCAGACTAGCGGGGGCCCCGGGGCAGTACTTC; CDR3aa: CASRLAGAPGQYF
v_gene: TRBV29-1; j_gene: TRBJ1-2; d_gene: NA; abundance: few; CDR3nt: TGCAGCGTTGGTTTGGACACTCGGCATAAAAACTATGGCTACACCTTC; CDR3aa: CSVGLDTRHKNYGYTF
v_gene: TRBV6-6; j_gene: TRBJ1-2; d_gene: NA; abundance: NA; CDR3nt: TGTGCCAGCAGTTACTCAACGATAGCTAACTATGGCTACACCTTC; CDR3aa: CASSYSTIANYGYTF
v_gene: TRBV4-1; j_gene: TRBJ2-1; d_gene: NA; abundance: few; CDR3nt: TGCGCCAGCAGCCAAGAGCCGAGCTCCTACAATGAGCAGTTCTTC; CDR3aa: CASSQEPSSYNEQFF
v_gene: TRBV24-1; j_gene: TRBJ2-1; d_gene: TRBD2; abundance: few; CDR3nt: TGTGCCACCAGTGATTTTCAGGTAGCGGGGGGGCTGGCCTACAATGAGCAGTTCTTC; CDR3aa: CATSDFQVAGGLAYNEQFF
v_gene: TRBV11-2; j_gene: TRBJ2-2; d_gene: NA; abundance: NA; CDR3nt: TGTGCCAGCAGCTTAAGGGGGATGACCGGGGAGCTGTTTTTT; CDR3aa: CASSLRGMTGELFF
v_gene: TRBV20-1; j_gene: TRBJ2-1; d_gene: TRBD1; abundance: NA; CDR3nt: TGCAGTCTCTGGGGGGCAGGGGGCGACTACAATGAGCAGTTCTTC; CDR3aa: CSLWGAGGDYNEQFF
v_gene: TRBV6-6; j_gene: TRBJ2-5; d_gene: NA; abundance: NA; CDR3nt: TGTGCCAGCACCGCCACGGGTGGAGCGGAGACCCAGTACTTC; CDR3aa: CASTATGGAETQYF
v_gene: TRBV29-1; j_gene: TRBJ1-2; d_gene: NA; abundance: few; CDR3nt: TGCAGCGTACGATGGAACGGAGTCCCTGACCGCTATGGCTACACCTTC; CDR3aa: CSVRWNGVPDRYGYTF
v_gene: TRBV7-3; j_gene: TRBJ2-1; d_gene: NA; abundance: NA; CDR3nt: TGTGCCAGCAGCTTACCTCCGGGACGGCGGTTCTTC; CDR3aa: CASSLPPGRRFF
v_gene: TRBV7-9; j_gene: TRBJ1-2; d_gene: NA; abundance: NA; CDR3nt: TGTGCCAGCAGCTTAAGGGTCGGGGACCTCCTTAACTATGGCTACACCTTC; CDR3aa: CASSLRVGDLLNYGYTF
v_gene: TRBV7-3; j_gene: TRBJ2-2; d_gene: NA; abundance: once; CDR3nt: TGTGCCAGCAGCTCTACGGGACCCGTAAGGACTACCACCGGGGAGCTGTTTTTT; CDR3aa: CASSSTGPVRTTTGELFF
v_gene: TRBV5-1; j_gene: TRBJ2-5; d_gene: TRBD1; abundance: few; CDR3nt: TGCGCCAGCAGCCCCCGTGGACAGGGTGGGAAGACCCAGTACTTC; CDR3aa: CASSPRGQGGKTQYF
v_gene: TRBV7-2; j_gene: TRBJ2-1; d_gene: NA; abundance: NA; CDR3nt: TGTGCCAGCAGCCAGACCCCCGAACAGGGTCGAATAAAGGAAGAGCAGTTCTTC; CDR3aa: CASSQTPEQGRIKEEQFF
v_gene: TRBV12-3/TRBV12-4; j_gene: TRBJ2-5; d_gene: NA; abundance: few; CDR3nt: TGTGCCAGCAGATTGGGGGCTCGGGAGACCCAGTACTTC; CDR3aa: CASRLGARETQYF
v_gene: TRBV20-1; j_gene: TRBJ2-3; d_gene: TRBD2; abundance: NA; CDR3nt: TGCAGTGCTTGGGGGGCGGCTAGCGGGTACACAGATACGCAGTATTTT; CDR3aa: CSAWGAASGYTDTQYF
v_gene: TRBV20-1; j_gene: TRBJ2-7; d_gene: NA; abundance: NA; CDR3nt: TGCAGTGCTACGGTAGCAAGCTCCTACGAGCAGTACTTC; CDR3aa: CSATVASSYEQYF
v_gene: TRBV9; j_gene: TRBJ1-5; d_gene: NA; abundance: NA; CDR3nt: TGTGCCAGCAGCGTGGATGGAATCAATCAGCCCCAGCATTTT; CDR3aa: CASSVDGINQPQHF
v_gene: TRBV9; j_gene: TRBJ1-6; d_gene: TRBD1; abundance: few; CDR3nt: TGTGCCAGCAGCGCCACAGGGGGTGATTCACCCCTCCACTTT; CDR3aa: CASSATGGDSPLHF
v_gene: TRBV12-3/TRBV12-4; j_gene: TRBJ2-6; d_gene: TRBD1; abundance: few; CDR3nt: TGTGCCAGCAGTTTCTGGACAGGGGGATCTGGGGCCAACGTCCTGACTTTC; CDR3aa: CASSFWTGGSGANVLTF
v_gene: TRBV7-3; j_gene: TRBJ2-1; d_gene: TRBD2; abundance: many; CDR3nt: TGTGCCAGCAGCTTAAATCCTAGCGGGGACTACAATGAGCAGTTCTTC; CDR3aa: CASSLNPSGDYNEQFF
v_gene: TRBV29-1; j_gene: TRBJ1-2; d_gene: NA; abundance: few; CDR3nt: TGCAGCGTTGGGACCTTCTATGGCTACACCTTC; CDR3aa: CSVGTFYGYTF
v_gene: TRBV6-1; j_gene: TRBJ2-7; d_gene: NA; abundance: NA; CDR3nt: TGTGCCAGCAGGCTTAACTACGAGCAGTACTTC; CDR3aa: CASRLNYEQYF
v_gene: TRBV20-1; j_gene: TRBJ2-3; d_gene: TRBD2; abundance: once; CDR3nt: TGCAGTGCTAGAGACCCTTGGGCTAGCGGGGGCACAGATACGCAGTATTTT; CDR3aa: CSARDPWASGGTDTQYF
v_gene: TRBV7-2; j_gene: TRBJ2-5; d_gene: NA; abundance: few; CDR3nt: TGTGCCAGCAGCCCGCCTTGGAGAAATGGGGAGACCCAGTACTTC; CDR3aa: CASSPPWRNGETQYF
v_gene: TRBV11-2; j_gene: TRBJ2-2; d_gene: TRBD2; abundance: few; CDR3nt: TGTGCCAGCAGCTTTAGCGGGGTTAGCACCGGGGAGCTGTTTTTT; CDR3aa: CASSFSGVSTGELFF
v_gene: TRBV10-3; j_gene: TRBJ1-4; d_gene: NA; abundance: once; CDR3nt: TGTGCCATCAGTGCGGCTTCTGTGGACTGGCTTAATGAAAAACTGTTTTTT; CDR3aa: CAISAASVDWLNEKLFF
v_gene: TRBV5-6; j_gene: TRBJ2-7; d_gene: TRBD1; abundance: NA; CDR3nt: TGTGCCAGCAGCGGAGCCGGGACAGGGATCTACGAGCAGTACTTC; CDR3aa: CASSGAGTGIYEQYF
v_gene: TRBV20-1; j_gene: TRBJ2-5; d_gene: NA; abundance: NA; CDR3nt: TGCAGTGCTAGAGATCTTAGGGCGGGGGAGACCCAGTACTTC; CDR3aa: CSARDLRAGETQYF
v_gene: TRBV20-1; j_gene: TRBJ2-5; d_gene: NA; abundance: NA; CDR3nt: TGCAGTGCTAGGGACTCCGCCAAAGAGACCCAGTACTTC; CDR3aa: CSARDSAKETQYF
v_gene: TRBV6-5; j_gene: TRBJ1-2; d_gene: TRBD1; abundance: NA; CDR3nt: TGTGCCAGCAGTTACGGGACAGGGGGCATGGTTAACCATGGCTACACCTTC; CDR3aa: CASSYGTGGMVNHGYTF
v_gene: TRBV27; j_gene: TRBJ2-6; d_gene: TRBD1; abundance: NA; CDR3nt: TGTGCCAGCAGCCGACAGGGGGCCTTCTCGACCCTAAAATCTGGGGCCAACGTCCTGACTTTC; CDR3aa: CASSRQGAFSTLKSGANVLTF
v_gene: TRBV6-5; j_gene: TRBJ2-1; d_gene: NA; abundance: NA; CDR3nt: TGTGCCAGCAGTAAAAGACCCACTCACAATGAGCAGTTCTTC; CDR3aa: CASSKRPTHNEQFF
v_gene: TRBV5-1; j_gene: TRBJ1-4; d_gene: TRBD1; abundance: NA; CDR3nt: TGCGCCAGCAGCTATCTTGGGTCAGGACAGGGATTTGAAAAACTGTTTTTT; CDR3aa: CASSYLGSGQGFEKLFF